This is a list of T cell receptor beta chains from one sample in a study of cytomegalovirus exposure and HLA in healthy donors. Using immunoSEQ multiplex PCR, the repertoire was profiled, and TCRdb retains in-frame clones only, with some absent. The data show roughly 300,000 clones, around 86% seen once. What was sequenced was PBMCs. The receptors derive from a man in his forties in good health and CMV-seropositive. CDR3s include the opening cysteine and the closing phenylalanine or tryptophan. Each record gives: J gene, D gene, clone size, V gene, CDR3 DNA, CDR3 protein. A D gene is named only where the DNA matches it firmly. Size values are once, few and many counts, or a class for expanded clones, and some rows have none.

TRBJ2-1 | TRBD1 | - | TRBV19 | TGTGCCAGTAGTACGCCGGGACAGGGTGGCTATGAGCAGTTCTTC | CASSTPGQGGYEQFF
TRBJ1-2 | - | few | TRBV27 | TGTGCCAGCATTCAAGCACCGCGGGAGTTCTATGGCTACACCTTC | CASIQAPREFYGYTF
TRBJ1-3 | - | - | TRBV14 | TGTGCCAGCAGCCTGGGGGCTCCTCCGGGAAACACCATATATTTT | CASSLGAPPGNTIYF
TRBJ2-2 | - | once | TRBV7-3 | TGTGCCAGCAGCTTAGGTCAGGGGTCCACCGGGGAGCTGTTTTTT | CASSLGQGSTGELFF
TRBJ1-1 | TRBD1 | - | TRBV4-1 | TGCGCCAGCAGCCTAATGGGACAGCAGAACACTGAAGCTTTCTTT | CASSLMGQQNTEAFF
TRBJ2-7 | TRBD1 | - | TRBV5-1 | TGCGCCAGCAGCGACCAGGGGGCCTACGAGCAGTACTTC | CASSDQGAYEQYF
TRBJ2-7 | TRBD1 | - | TRBV5-1 | TGCGCCAGCAGCTCAGGGGGTCTGGGATACGAGCAGTACTTC | CASSSGGLGYEQYF
TRBJ1-5 | TRBD1 | - | TRBV6-1 | TGTGCCAGCTGGGGACAGGTACCTCAGCCCCAGCATTTT | CASWGQVPQPQHF
TRBJ2-5 | - | - | TRBV21-1 | TGTGCCAGCAGCAAAGCGCATTACGACCTAGCGGGAGGCGAGGAGACCCAGTACTTC | CASSKAHYDLAGGEETQYF
TRBJ2-5 | - | - | TRBV18 | TGTGCCAGCTCACCAGGACTGCAAGAGACCCAGTACTTC | CASSPGLQETQYF
TRBJ2-3 | - | - | TRBV7-9 | TGTGCCAGCAGCCTCGCGGGGACAGCCGCCGGAGATACGCAGTATTTT | CASSLAGTAAGDTQYF
TRBJ1-1 | - | - | TRBV6-1 | TGTGCCAGCAGTGAACAGTTTTACACTGAAGCTTTCTTT | CASSEQFYTEAFF
TRBJ1-1 | - | - | TRBV19 | TGTGCCAGTAGTATTTTCGCAGGAAGGAACACTGAAGCTTTCTTT | CASSIFAGRNTEAFF
TRBJ2-3 | TRBD1 | - | TRBV7-2 | TGTGCCAGCAGCTACGGACAGGGTAGCACAGATACGCAGTATTTT | CASSYGQGSTDTQYF
TRBJ2-7 | TRBD2 | - | TRBV5-6 | TGTGCCAGCAGCTCCGGGACGGGGGGCTACGAGCAGTACTTC | CASSSGTGGYEQYF
TRBJ2-1 | - | - | TRBV29-1 | TGCAGCGTTGGAAGGGACACGTACAATGAGCAGTTCTTC | CSVGRDTYNEQFF
TRBJ2-7 | - | - | TRBV7-9 | TGTGCCAGCAGCTTAGGTGCGGGCTACGAGCAGTACTTC | CASSLGAGYEQYF
TRBJ1-1 | TRBD1 | - | TRBV2 | TGTGCCAGCAACCGGGACAGGGGGAACACTGAAGCTTTCTTT | CASNRDRGNTEAFF
TRBJ1-4 | - | - | TRBV10-3 | TGTGCCATCACAGGGGACGTGGGGGAAAAACTGTTTTTT | CAITGDVGEKLFF
TRBJ2-2 | - | - | TRBV28 | TGTGCCAGCAGTTGGGGGGTTAGGGTTAAGTGGACCGGGGAGCTGTTTTTT | CASSWGVRVKWTGELFF
TRBJ1-1 | TRBD1 | - | TRBV5-1 | TGCGCCAGCAGCCAGGGGGACAGAGTGAACACTGAAGCTTTCTTT | CASSQGDRVNTEAFF
TRBJ2-1 | - | - | TRBV29-1 | TGCAGCGTGGTAAGGGGGGGCTCCTACAATGAGCAGTTCTTC | CSVVRGGSYNEQFF
TRBJ2-5 | TRBD2 | - | TRBV7-2 | TGTGCCAGCAGCTTTGCGGGAGCAGCTGAGACCCAGTACTTC | CASSFAGAAETQYF
TRBJ2-2 | TRBD1 | - | TRBV11-2 | TGTGCCAGCAGCTTCGGACAGGGGCTGGGGGAGCTGTTTTTT | CASSFGQGLGELFF
TRBJ1-3 | - | - | TRBV9 | TGTGCCAGCAGCCCTAGTCCTGGCCTGATTGGAAACACCATATATTTT | CASSPSPGLIGNTIYF
TRBJ2-7 | TRBD2 | - | TRBV5-1 | TGCGCCAGCAGCATCGGACTAGCGGTAACCTACGAGCAGTACTTC | CASSIGLAVTYEQYF
TRBJ1-5 | - | once | TRBV30 | TGTGCCTGGAGTGTTCAAGGGGGTCAGCCCCAGCATTTT | CAWSVQGGQPQHF
TRBJ1-1 | - | - | TRBV27 | TGTGCCAGCAGTTTATCGCGGGGGGCGGGGACTGAAGCTTTCTTT | CASSLSRGAGTEAFF
TRBJ2-5 | - | once | TRBV5-6 | TGTGCCAGCAGCTTGGTCGGGGGAGGCGGAGAGACCCAGTACTTC | CASSLVGGGGETQYF
TRBJ1-1 | TRBD1 | - | TRBV6-5 | TGTGCCAGCCTTTCGGCCGGGACAGGGAATGAAGCTTTCTTT | CASLSAGTGNEAFF
TRBJ2-7 | - | - | TRBV4-1 | TGCGCCAGCAGCCTTTCCCCGAGCGGAACCTCCTACGAGCAGTACTTC | CASSLSPSGTSYEQYF
TRBJ2-1 | TRBD2 | - | TRBV7-9 | TGTTCCAGCAGCGGGGGAGCGGGAGGCACACTCTACAATGAGCAGTTCTTC | CSSSGGAGGTLYNEQFF
TRBJ2-5 | - | - | TRBV7-9 | TGTGCCAGCAGCGGGGAGGATATCGAGACCCAGTACTTC | CASSGEDIETQYF
TRBJ2-7 | TRBD1 | once | TRBV7-9 | TGTGCCAGCAGCCACGAGACAGGGGGCTTTCTTAGGGAGCAGTACTTC | CASSHETGGFLREQYF
TRBJ2-1 | - | - | TRBV28 | TGTGCCAGCAGTTTATCACGCGGCTCTGCGTTAAGCTCCTACAATGAGCAGTTCTTC | CASSLSRGSALSSYNEQFF
TRBJ1-2 | - | - | TRBV28 | TGTGCCAGCAAGAGGGGGGGCTACACCTTC | CASKRGGYTF
TRBJ2-1 | - | - | TRBV7-9 | TGTGCCAGCAGCTTAGTTGTGGGCCAGCTCACAGTCAATGAGCAGTTCTTC | CASSLVVGQLTVNEQFF
TRBJ2-5 | TRBD2 | - | TRBV6-5 | TGTGCCAGCAGTCGGTCTAGCGGGGCCCAAGAGACCCAGTACTTC | CASSRSSGAQETQYF
TRBJ2-3 | - | - | TRBV28 | TGTGCCAGCAGTTTTGGACAGAGCACAGATACGCAGTATTTT | CASSFGQSTDTQYF
TRBJ2-7 | TRBD2 | - | TRBV11-2 | TGTGCCAGCAGCTTCGCCCTAGGGGCTAGCGGGTACGAGCAGTACTTC | CASSFALGASGYEQYF
TRBJ1-5 | TRBD1 | - | TRBV4-2 | TGTGCCAGCAGCCAAGATCCGGCAGGGGGCGCCCAGCCCCAGCATTTT | CASSQDPAGGAQPQHF